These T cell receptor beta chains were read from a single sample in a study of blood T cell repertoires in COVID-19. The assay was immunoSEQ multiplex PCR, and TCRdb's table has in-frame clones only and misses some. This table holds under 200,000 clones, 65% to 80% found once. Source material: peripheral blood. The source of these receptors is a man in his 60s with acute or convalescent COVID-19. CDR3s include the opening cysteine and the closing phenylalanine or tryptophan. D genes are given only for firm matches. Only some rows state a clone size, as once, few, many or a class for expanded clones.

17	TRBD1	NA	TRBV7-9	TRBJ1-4	CASSPGTGVLSNEKLFF	TGTGCCAGCAGCCCAGGGACAGGGGTATTGTCTAATGAAAAACTGTTTTTT
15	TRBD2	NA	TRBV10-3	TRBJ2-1	CAIRPAGGSYNEQFF	TGTGCCATCAGGCCAGCGGGGGGCTCCTACAATGAGCAGTTCTTC
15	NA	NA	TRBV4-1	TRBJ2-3	CASSYWEASTDTQYF	TGCGCCAGCAGCTACTGGGAGGCTAGCACAGATACGCAGTATTTT
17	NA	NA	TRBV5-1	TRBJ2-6	CASSFYPRGSGANVLTF	TGCGCCAGCAGCTTCTATCCCCGGGGCTCTGGGGCCAACGTCCTGACTTTC
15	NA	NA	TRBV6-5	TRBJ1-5	CASRLRQDSNQPQHF	TGTGCCAGCAGATTGAGACAGGACAGCAATCAGCCCCAGCATTTT
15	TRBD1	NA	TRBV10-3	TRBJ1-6	CAITKDRVANSPLHF	TGTGCCATCACTAAGGACAGGGTAGCAAATTCACCCCTCCACTTT
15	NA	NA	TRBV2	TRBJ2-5	CASSSQPGRGETQYF	TGTGCCAGCAGTTCCCAACCGGGAAGAGGGGAGACCCAGTACTTC
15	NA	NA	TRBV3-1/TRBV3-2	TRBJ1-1	CASSQVRVKDTEAFF	TGTGCCAGCAGCCAAGTTCGGGTTAAGGACACTGAAGCTTTCTTT
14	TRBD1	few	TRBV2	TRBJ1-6	CASLSGQFNSPLHF	TGTGCCAGCCTTTCGGGACAGTTTAATTCACCCCTCCACTTT
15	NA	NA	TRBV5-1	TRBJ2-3	CASSPKTPDTDTQYF	TGCGCCAGCAGCCCCAAGACACCCGACACAGATACGCAGTATTTT
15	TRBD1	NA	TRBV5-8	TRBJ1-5	CASSSRGQGNQPQHF	TGTGCCAGCAGCTCTAGAGGACAGGGCAATCAGCCCCAGCATTTT
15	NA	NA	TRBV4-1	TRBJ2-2	CASSRIPGITGELFF	TGCGCCAGCAGCCGGATTCCAGGGATCACCGGGGAGCTGTTTTTT
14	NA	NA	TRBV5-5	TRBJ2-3	CASSLSASSDTQYF	TGTGCCAGCAGCTTGAGTGCTAGTTCAGATACGCAGTATTTT
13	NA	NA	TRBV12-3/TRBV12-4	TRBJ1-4	CASSADRNEKLFF	TGTGCCAGCAGTGCCGACAGGAATGAAAAACTGTTTTTT
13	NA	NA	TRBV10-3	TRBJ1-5	CAIRQGQNQPQHF	TGTGCCATCAGGCAGGGCCAAAATCAGCCCCAGCATTTT
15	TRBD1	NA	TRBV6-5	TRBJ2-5	CASSHIKSGGETQYF	TGTGCCAGCAGTCATATTAAGTCAGGGGGAGAGACCCAGTACTTC
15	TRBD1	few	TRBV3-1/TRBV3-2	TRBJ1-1	CASSPTTGMSTEAFF	TGTGCCAGCAGCCCCACGACAGGGATGAGCACTGAAGCTTTCTTT
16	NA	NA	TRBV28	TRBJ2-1	CASSRSHLQGYNEQFF	TGTGCCAGCAGTAGATCCCACCTCCAGGGGTACAATGAGCAGTTCTTC
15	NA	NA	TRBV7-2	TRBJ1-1	CASSLQAQANTEAFF	TGTGCCAGCAGCCTCCAAGCCCAGGCAAACACTGAAGCTTTCTTT
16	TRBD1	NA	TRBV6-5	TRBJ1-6	CASSYSSSGGNSPLHF	TGTGCCAGCAGTTACTCGTCGTCAGGGGGTAATTCACCCCTCCACTTT
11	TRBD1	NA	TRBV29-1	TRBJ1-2	CSVGTGGGYTF	TGCAGCGTTGGGACAGGGGGTGGCTACACCTTC
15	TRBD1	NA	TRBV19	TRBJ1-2	CAVVGAGGLVAGYTF	TGTGCCGTCGTTGGGGCAGGGGGACTTGTGGCTGGCTACACCTTC
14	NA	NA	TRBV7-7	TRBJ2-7	CASSAEGIGGEQYF	TGTGCCAGCAGCGCCGAGGGCATCGGGGGCGAGCAGTACTTC
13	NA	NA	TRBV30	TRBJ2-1	CAWSSSFGNEQFF	TGTGCCTGGAGTTCTTCCTTCGGCAATGAGCAGTTCTTC
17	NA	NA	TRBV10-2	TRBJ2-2	CASTRSRDITNTGELFF	TGCGCCAGCACCAGATCCCGGGACATAACGAACACCGGGGAGCTGTTTTTT
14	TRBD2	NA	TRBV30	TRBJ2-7	CAWNIAGPTYEQYF	TGTGCCTGGAATATAGCGGGGCCCACCTACGAGCAGTACTTC
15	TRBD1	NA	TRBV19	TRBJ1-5	CASSIAGTGGQPQHF	TGTGCCAGTAGTATAGCCGGGACAGGTGGACAGCCCCAGCATTTT
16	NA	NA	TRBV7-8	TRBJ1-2	CASSLALGEGPYGYTF	TGTGCCAGCAGCTTAGCGCTGGGGGAGGGCCCCTATGGCTACACCTTC
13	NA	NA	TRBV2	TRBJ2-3	CASKAGSTDTQYF	TGTGCCAGCAAGGCAGGGAGCACAGATACGCAGTATTTT
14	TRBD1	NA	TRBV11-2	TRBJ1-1	CASSQGTGWGEAFF	TGTGCCAGCAGCCAGGGGACAGGTTGGGGTGAAGCTTTCTTT
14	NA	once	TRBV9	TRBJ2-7	CASSVGGGLYEQYF	TGTGCCAGCAGCGTTGGGGGAGGACTCTACGAGCAGTACTTC
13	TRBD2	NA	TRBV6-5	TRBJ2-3	CATSGGATDTQYF	TGTGCCACCAGCGGGGGGGCCACAGATACGCAGTATTTT
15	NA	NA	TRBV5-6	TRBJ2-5	CASSLDFPSRETQYF	TGTGCCAGCAGCTTGGACTTCCCAAGCAGGGAGACCCAGTACTTC
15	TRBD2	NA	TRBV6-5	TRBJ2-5	CASSYSGGKQETQYF	TGTGCCAGCAGTTACTCGGGAGGGAAGCAAGAGACCCAGTACTTC
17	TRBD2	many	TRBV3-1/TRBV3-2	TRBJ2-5	CASSQWFSGGAGETQYF	TGTGCCAGCAGCCAATGGTTCAGCGGGGGGGCGGGAGAGACCCAGTACTTC
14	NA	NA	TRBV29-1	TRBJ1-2	CSVEDTGRFYGYTF	TGCAGCGTTGAAGATACGGGGAGGTTCTATGGCTACACCTTC
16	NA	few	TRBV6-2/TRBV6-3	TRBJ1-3	CASSYEITGSGNTIYF	TGTGCCAGCAGTTACGAGATTACAGGCTCTGGAAACACCATATATTTT
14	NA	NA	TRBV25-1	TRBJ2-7	CASSELRDNYEQYF	TGTGCCAGCAGTGAATTACGGGATAACTACGAGCAGTACTTC
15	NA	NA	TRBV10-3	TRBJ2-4	CAISEGTTARNIQYF	TGTGCCATCAGTGAGGGAACGACAGCGAGGAACATTCAGTACTTC
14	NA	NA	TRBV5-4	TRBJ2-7	CASSLEAGVYEQYF	TGTGCCAGCAGCTTGGAGGCAGGGGTCTACGAGCAGTACTTC
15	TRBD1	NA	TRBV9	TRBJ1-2	CASSPGTGANYGYTF	TGTGCCAGCAGCCCGGGGACAGGGGCTAACTATGGCTACACCTTC
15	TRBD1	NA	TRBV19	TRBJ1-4	CASSPGGQSNEKLFF	TGTGCCAGTAGTCCAGGGGGGCAGAGTAATGAAAAACTGTTTTTT
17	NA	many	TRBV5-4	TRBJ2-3	CASSLIQTGDSTDTQYF	TGTGCCAGCAGCTTGATTCAAACGGGGGACAGCACAGATACGCAGTATTTT
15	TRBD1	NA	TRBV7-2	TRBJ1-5	CASSLRQGGNQPQHF	TGTGCCAGCAGCTTACGACAGGGAGGCAATCAGCCCCAGCATTTT
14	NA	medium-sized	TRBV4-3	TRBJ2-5	CASSQDRSGETQYF	TGCGCCAGCAGCCAAGATCGAAGCGGAGAGACCCAGTACTTC
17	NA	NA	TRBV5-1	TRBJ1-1	CASSYTDLTGANTEAFF	TGCGCCAGCAGCTACACTGACCTTACAGGAGCGAACACTGAAGCTTTCTTT
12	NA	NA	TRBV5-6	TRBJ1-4	CASSLGQRELFF	TGTGCCAGCAGCCTAGGACAGAGGGAACTGTTTTTT
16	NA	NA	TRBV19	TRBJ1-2	CASSPSGGARIEGYTF	TGTGCCAGTAGTCCCTCCGGCGGGGCCAGGATAGAGGGCTACACCTTC
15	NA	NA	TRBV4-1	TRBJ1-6	CASSQARRQDSPLHF	TGCGCCAGCAGCCAAGCTAGGAGGCAGGATTCACCCCTCCACTTT
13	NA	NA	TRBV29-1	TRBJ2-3	CSVGKGAVDTQYF	TGCAGCGTCGGGAAGGGCGCAGTAGATACGCAGTATTTT
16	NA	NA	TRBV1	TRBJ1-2	CTSSHKQGRRRKGYTF	TGCACCAGCAGCCACAAACAGGGTAGGAGGCGGAAAGGCTACACCTTC
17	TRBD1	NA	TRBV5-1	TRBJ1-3	CASSLTGTGDSGNTIYF	TGCGCCAGCAGCCTCACCGGGACAGGGGACTCTGGAAACACCATATATTTT